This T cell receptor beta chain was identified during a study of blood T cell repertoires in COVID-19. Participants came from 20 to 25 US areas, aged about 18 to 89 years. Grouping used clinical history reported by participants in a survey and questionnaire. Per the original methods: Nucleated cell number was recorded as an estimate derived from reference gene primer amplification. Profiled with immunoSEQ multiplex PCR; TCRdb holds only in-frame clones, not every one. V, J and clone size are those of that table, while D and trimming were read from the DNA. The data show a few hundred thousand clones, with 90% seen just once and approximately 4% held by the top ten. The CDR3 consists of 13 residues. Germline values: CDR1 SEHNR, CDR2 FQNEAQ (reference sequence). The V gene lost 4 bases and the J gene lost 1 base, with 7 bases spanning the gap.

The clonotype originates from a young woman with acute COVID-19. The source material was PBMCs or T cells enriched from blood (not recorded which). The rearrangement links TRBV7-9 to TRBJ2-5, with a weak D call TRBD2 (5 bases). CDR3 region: CASSSGSQETQYF. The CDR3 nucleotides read TGTGCCAGCAGCTCGGGATCCCAAGAGACCCAGTACTTC.